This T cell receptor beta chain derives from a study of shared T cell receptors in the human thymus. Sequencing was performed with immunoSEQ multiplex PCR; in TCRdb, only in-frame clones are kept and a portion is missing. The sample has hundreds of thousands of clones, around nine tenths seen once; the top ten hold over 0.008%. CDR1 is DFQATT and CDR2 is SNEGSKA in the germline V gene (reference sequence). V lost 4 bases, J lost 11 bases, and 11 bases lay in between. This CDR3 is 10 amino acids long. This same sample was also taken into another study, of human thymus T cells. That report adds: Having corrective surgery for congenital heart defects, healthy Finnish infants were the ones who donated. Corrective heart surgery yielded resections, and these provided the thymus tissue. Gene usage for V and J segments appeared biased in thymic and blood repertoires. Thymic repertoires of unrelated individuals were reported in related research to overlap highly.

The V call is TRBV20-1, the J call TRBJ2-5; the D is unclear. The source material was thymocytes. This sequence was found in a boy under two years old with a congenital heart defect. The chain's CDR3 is CSAKTREQYF. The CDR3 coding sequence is TGCAGTGCTAAGACTCGTGAGCAGTACTTC.